Listed here are 27 T cell receptor beta chains from one sample, sequenced in a study of Ad26.COV2.S vaccination and SARS-CoV-2 variants. The repertoire was sequenced with immunoSEQ multiplex PCR; TCRdb's copy has only in-frame clones and lacks some. The table has 200,000 to 250,000 clones, roughly 90% seen once. The treatment was: approximately 18 received Ad26.COV2.S at low or high dose, single or two shots; roughly five received placebo; per-sample allocation not given. It was on day 63 after the first vaccine or placebo injection that samples were taken. The sequenced sample was peripheral blood, obtained in a trial of Ad26.COV2.S vaccine versus placebo. The receptors were sampled from a person between 18 and 65 years old who received the Ad26.COV2.S COVID-19 vaccine or a placebo.

About this clone itself: The same CDR3 also results from other DNA sequences found in this sample. The chain joins TRBV19 to TRBJ1-1, with 7 bases lining up with TRBD1. The CDR3 is 14 residues long. Unmatched junction bases numbered 2, after V lost 3 bases and J lost 1 base. CDR1 and CDR2 (germline): LNHDA, SQIVND (reference sequence). CDR3 coding DNA: TGTGCCAGTAGTATTGGGACAGCGAACACTGAAGCTTTCTTT. Its protein product is CASSIGTANTEAFF.

This clone was observed a few times. The gene calls are TRBV30 and TRBJ1-6; 7 bases line up with TRBD1. In germline, CDR1 is GTSNPN, CDR2 SVGIG (reference sequence). With 4 bases clipped from V and 3 bases from J, the junction kept 6 bases outside the gene matches. The CDR3 spans 15 residues. The CDR3, as DNA: TGTGCCTGGAAGAGGCGGGACAGCTATAATTCACCCCTCCACTTT. Its translation: CAWKRRDSYNSPLHF.

This clone was detected only once. The chain recombines TRBV28 with TRBJ2-7; a weak D match, TRBD2 (5 bases). The CDR3 extends over 15 amino acids. V shed 5 bases and J shed 0 bases, with 14 bases lying between them. Germline CDR1 is MDHEN and CDR2 is SYDVKM. This chain's CDR3 is CASSPWTSSSYEQYF. The CDR3 DNA sequence: TGTGCCAGCAGTCCTTGGACTTCTAGCTCCTACGAGCAGTACTTC.

The chain carries TRBV18 and TRBJ2-7; 7 bases line up with TRBD1. The CDR3 contains 15 residues. Germline V CDR1 and CDR2: KGHSH, LQKENI. V dropped 3 bases and J dropped 4; count of bases not matched to a gene: 9. In DNA form, the CDR3 reads TGTGCCAGCTCACCGGGTCAGGGACAGCGATACGAGCAGTACTTC. This sequence encodes CASSPGQGQRYEQYF.

J is TRBJ2-5 and V is TRBV5-6, with a possible D match to TRBD1 (5 bases). The germline V gene has CDR1 SGHDT and CDR2 YYEEEE. This CDR3 comprises 16 residues. Trimming cost V 4 bases and J 5 bases, with 21 bases left between them. CDR3 loop: CASSDNWPRAGETQYF. The CDR3 region has the DNA TGTGCCAGCAGCGATAACTGGCCAAGGGCAGGGGAGACCCAGTACTTC.

Details on this clone: The identical CDR3 is also encoded by other nucleotide sequences in the sample. The V gene is TRBV6-6, the J gene TRBJ2-7; maybe TRBD1 (5 bases). Germline-derived CDR1 and CDR2 are MNHNY and SVGAGI (reference sequence). V was clipped by 5 bases and J by 3 bases, with 11 bases between them. The CDR3 has 13 residues. CDR3 sequence (DNA): TGTGCCAGCAGTCCCGGACAAAACTACGAGCAGTACTTC. This translates into CASSPGQNYEQYF.

This clone was counted a single time. The chain joins TRBV4-2 to TRBJ1-2; 8 positions match TRBD1. The CDR3 is made up of 16 amino acids. The V segment lost 4 bases and the J segment 3 bases; nucleotides outside the gene matches: 10. Germline lookup yields CDR1 LGHNA and CDR2 YNFKEQ. CDR3 nucleotides: TGTGCCAGCAGCCCATCCGGGACAGGAGTTGACTATGGCTACACCTTC. It encodes CASSPSGTGVDYGYTF.

The rearrangement joins TRBV6-5 to TRBJ2-4, with D perhaps matching TRBD1 (6 bases). The CDR3 has 14 amino acids. Germline loops: CDR1 MNHEY, CDR2 SVGAGI. V lost 5 bases, J lost 5 bases, and 13 bases lay in between. CDR3 DNA sequence: TGTGCCAGCAGTCGGACGACAGGAGAAAACATTCAGTACTTC. This gives the protein CASSRTTGENIQYF.

This rearrangement joins TRBV6-2 or TRBV6-3 to TRBJ1-1; TRBD1 might be the D (5 bases). The CDR3 extends over 13 amino acids. Germline values: CDR1 MNHEY, CDR2 SVGEGT. Trimming stripped 2 bases from V and 5 bases from J, with 9 bases between. CDR3 sequence reads: CASSYAGGTEAFF. CDR3 in DNA: TGTGCCAGCAGTTACGCGGGGGGAACTGAAGCTTTCTTT.

The J gene is TRBJ1-6, the V gene TRBV19; 9 bases fit TRBD1. CDR3 length equals 15 residues. The V gene end was trimmed by 0 bases and the J gene end by 7 bases; junction bases not matched to a gene: 1. CDR1 is LNHDA and CDR2 is SQIVND in the germline V gene (reference sequence). CDR3 region: CASSIETGGNSPLHF. The DNA for the CDR3 is TGTGCCAGTAGTATAGAGACAGGGGGAAATTCACCCCTCCACTTT. Full variable domain (remainder filled in from reference TRBV19 and TRBJ1-6): DGGITQSPKYLFRKEGQNVTLSCEQNLNHDAMYWYRQDPGQGLRLIYYSQIVNDFQKGDIAEGYSVSREKKESFPLTVTSAQKNPTAFYLCASSIETGGNSPLHFGNGTRLTVT.

This chain connects TRBV10-3 to TRBJ2-1; maybe TRBD1 (6 bases). V lost 7 bases and J lost 1, with 17 bases in between. Germline assignment: CDR1 ENHRY and CDR2 SYGVKD. The length of the CDR3 is 16 residues. The chain's CDR3 is CAINPTQGKSYNEQFF. The CDR3 DNA reads as TGTGCCATCAACCCAACACAGGGTAAATCCTACAATGAGCAGTTCTTC.

The chain employs TRBV7-2 and TRBJ2-7, with D perhaps TRBD1 (6 bases). The CDR3 totals 15 residues. Germline-derived CDR1 and CDR2 are SGHTA and FQGNSA. The V gene lost 1 base and the J gene lost 2 bases, with 12 bases spanning the gap. CDR3 DNA: TGTGCCAGCAGCTTAGGTCGGACAGTGACCTACGAGCAGTACTTC. Amino acids: CASSLGRTVTYEQYF. The full variable domain, its missing parts supplied by reference TRBV7-2 and TRBJ2-7, is GAGVSQSPSNKVTEKGKDVELRCDPISGHTALYWYRQSLGQGLEFLIYFQGNSAPDKSGLPSDRFSAERTGGSVSTLTIQRTQQEDSAVYLCASSLGRTVTYEQYFGPGTRLTVT.

The chain is built from TRBV4-1 and TRBJ1-1, with unresolved D. The CDR3 has 15 residues. Trimming left V 0 bases short and J 0 bases short, with 8 bases between. Per germline, CDR1 MGHRA and CDR2 YSYEKL. CDR3 in DNA: TGCGCCAGCAGCCAAGATTGGCTCATGAACACTGAAGCTTTCTTT. It yields the protein CASSQDWLMNTEAFF.

The chain recombines TRBV6-5 with TRBJ1-1; D is unclear. Looked up from germline, CDR1 is MNHEY and CDR2 is SVGAGI. This CDR3 is 13 amino acids long. V lost 5 bases, J lost 1 base, and 8 bases lay in between. The chain's CDR3 is CASSIHRNTEAFF. The CDR3 bases are TGTGCCAGCAGTATCCACAGGAACACTGAAGCTTTCTTT.

In regard to this clone: One junction end disagrees with the germline gene, perhaps due to a read error. The V gene is TRBV9, the J gene TRBJ1-5; TRBD1 is a possible D gene (6 bases). The germline CDR1 and CDR2 sequences are SGDLS and YYNGEE. The CDR3 is made up of 15 amino acids. DNA of the CDR3: TGTGCCAGCCGCGTCGGGGGGGGGCTTGGACAGCCCCAGCATTTT. It is translated as CASRVGGGLGQPQHF.

This chain connects TRBV11-2 to TRBJ2-1, with D tentatively TRBD1 (6 bases). From germline, CDR1 is SGHAT and CDR2 FQNNGV. This CDR3 is 15 amino acids long. V was clipped by 1 base and J by 5 bases, with 12 bases between them. CDR3 region: CASSLVRGGHNEQFF. CDR3 bases: TGTGCCAGCAGCTTAGTCAGGGGCGGCCACAATGAGCAGTTCTTC.

V usage is TRBV28 and J usage is TRBJ2-3; 10 nucleotides agree with TRBD2. Unmatched junction bases numbered 4, after V lost 1 base and J lost 6 bases. The CDR3 has 15 amino acids. Germline lookup yields CDR1 MDHEN and CDR2 SYDVKM. The CDR3 bases are TGTGCCAGCAGTTTATCTAGCGGGAGCCGGGATACGCAGTATTTT. It codes for CASSLSSGSRDTQYF.

This clone was seen only once. The chain links TRBV10-2 to TRBJ1-4, with 11 nucleotides matching TRBD1. V was clipped by 5 bases and J by 4 bases; unmatched bases: 6. CDR3 length equals 16 residues. Per germline, CDR1 WSHSY and CDR2 SAAADI. This CDR3 is CASSTGTGGNNEKLFF. In DNA form, the CDR3 reads TGCGCCAGCAGTACCGGGACAGGGGGGAATAATGAAAAACTGTTTTTT.

This chain uses TRBV7-2 with TRBJ2-1; 13 positions match TRBD2. CDR3 length equals 15 residues. V lost 5 bases, J lost 10 bases, and 8 bases stayed unmatched. Per the germline V gene, CDR1 is SGHTA and CDR2 is FQGNSA. In nucleotides, the CDR3 is TGTGCCAGCAGCATACTAGCGGGGGGGCCCGGAGAGCAGTTCTTC. Residues: CASSILAGGPGEQFF.

The CDR3 DNA reads as TGTGCCAGCTCCGGGACAAATTCTTATGGCTACACCTTC. It translates to CASSGTNSYGYTF. The chain carries TRBV28 and TRBJ1-2; D is possibly TRBD1 (6 bases). This CDR3 spans 13 amino acids. V was clipped by 8 bases and J by 5 bases, with 15 bases between them. Germline assignment: CDR1 MDHEN and CDR2 SYDVKM.

The chain uses TRBV6-2 or TRBV6-3 and TRBJ1-2, with 9 bases lining up with TRBD1. This CDR3 has 15 residues. Trimming removed 0 bases from V and 4 bases from J; junction bases left unmatched: 3. The V gene's germline CDR1 is MNHEY and CDR2 SVGEGT. The CDR3 loop is CASSYSTDRGYGYTF. Written as DNA, the CDR3 is TGTGCCAGCAGTTACTCGACGGACAGGGGCTATGGCTACACCTTC.

V is TRBV30 and J is TRBJ2-5; TRBD2 matches 7 bases. The CDR3 is 14 residues long. CDR1 is GTSNPN and CDR2 is SVGIG in the germline V gene (reference sequence). Trimming removed 1 base from V and 5 bases from J; junction bases left unmatched: 7. This CDR3 reads CAWSGGTIGETQYF. The DNA for the CDR3 is TGTGCCTGGAGTGGAGGGACTATAGGCGAGACCCAGTACTTC.

The chain couples TRBV28 to TRBJ1-4; D is undetermined. Germline V gene data show CDR1 as MDHEN and CDR2 as SYDVKM. The CDR3 loop spans 14 amino acids. V was trimmed by 2 bases and J by 7 bases, leaving 11 bases between them. The CDR3 nucleotides read TGTGCCAGCAGTTTAGAGAGGATGGCTGAAAAACTGTTTTTT. Translated, it gives CASSLERMAEKLFF.

The chain couples TRBV28 to TRBJ1-5; D possibly corresponds to TRBD1 (5 bases). The CDR3 extends over 15 amino acids. Germline values: CDR1 MDHEN, CDR2 SYDVKM. With 7 bases removed from V and 3 bases from J, the gap between germline ends came to 16 bases. The CDR3 DNA follows: TGTGCCAGCACCCTCCTGACAGTGCCCAATCAGCCCCAGCATTTT. This sequence encodes CASTLLTVPNQPQHF.

The chain has TRBV7-9 and TRBJ2-1; TRBD2 aligns across 13 bases. After removal of 4 bases from V and 10 bases from J, the junction contained 10 bases not matched to a gene. The germline gives CDR1 SEHNR, CDR2 FQNEAQ (reference sequence). The CDR3 length is 16 residues. The CDR3 bases are TGTGCCAGCAGCTCCGGACTAGCGGGGGCCCTTGGGGAGCAGTTCTTC. Translated: CASSSGLAGALGEQFF.

This chain joins TRBV4-1 and TRBJ2-3; D gene unclear. The V end lost 8 bases, the J end lost 4 bases, and 13 bases lay between the germline ends. In germline, CDR1 is MGHRA, CDR2 YSYEKL. The CDR3 consists of 13 residues. Here the CDR3 reads CASQKGTADTQYF. The CDR3, as DNA: TGCGCCAGCCAGAAGGGTACGGCAGATACGCAGTATTTT.

V usage is TRBV15 and J usage is TRBJ2-2, with 8 bases identical to TRBD1. CDR3 size: 15 residues. CDR1 is LNHNV, CDR2 YYDKDF, per germline (reference sequence). The junction had 8 bases not matched to a gene; V was cut back by 5 bases and J by 6 bases. The CDR3 DNA sequence: TGTGCCACCAGCGCGAAAGGCAGGGGGCCCGGGGAGCTGTTTTTT. Residues: CATSAKGRGPGELFF.